A single sample gave rise to the 9 T cell receptor beta chains below, sequenced in a study of T-cell reconstitution after alpha-beta-depleted transplantation in children. As it was prepared, the TCRbeta library received unique molecular identifiers. TCRdb processed the PCR reads anew with MiXCR; each CDR3 protein has one entry. The sample consists of 250,000 to 350,000 distinct CDR3 sequences, roughly 25% of them appearing once. This sample comprised PBMCs, mostly from graft donor cells, obtained 180 days after TCRalphabeta/CD19-depleted stem cell transplant. Every receptor here comes from a male patient younger than 18 who had a stem cell transplant for acute lymphoblastic leukemia, so the T cells may come from the graft donor.

The DNA for the CDR3 is TGCGCCAGCAGCACAGACGGAGGGATCTACGAGCAGTACTTC. It codes for CASSTDGGIYEQYF. The genes are TRBV5-1 and TRBJ2-7, with D possibly being TRBD2 (6 bases). This CDR3 is built from 14 residues. Trimming shortened V by 4 bases and J by 3 bases, and 14 bases separated the two germline ends. CDR1 is SGHRS and CDR2 is YFSETQ in the germline V gene. Variable domain in full (rest from reference TRBV5-1 and TRBJ2-7): KAGVTQTPRYLIKTRGQQVTLSCSPISGHRSVSWYQQTPGQGLQFLFEYFSETQRNKGNFPGRFSGRQFSNSRSEMNVSTLELGDSALYLCASSTDGGIYEQYFGPGTRLTVT.

This chain joins TRBV7-6 and TRBJ2-7; TRBD2 agrees at 7 bases. The CDR3 extends over 15 amino acids. The germline V gene has CDR1 SGHVS and CDR2 FNYEAQ. J lost 5 bases, V lost 3 bases, and 10 bases had no gene match. CDR3 DNA: TGTGCCAGCAGCTTTCTTGGCGGGAGTAATCACGAGCAGTACTTC. Translated, it gives CASSFLGGSNHEQYF.

This clonotype was counted a few times. V gene TRBV12-3 or TRBV12-4 combines with J gene TRBJ2-1; maybe TRBD2 (5 bases). CDR3 length: 15 residues. The V gene lost 6 bases and the J gene lost 0 bases, with 12 bases spanning the gap. In DNA, the CDR3 is TGTGCCAGCAGACAACCCGGGAACTCCTACAATGAGCAGTTCTTC. Amino acid sequence: CASRQPGNSYNEQFF.

The sample holds a few counts of this clonotype. The chain combines TRBV9 with TRBJ2-1; possibly TRBD2 for D (5 bases). CDR3 length: 14 amino acids. Germline V gene lookup returns CDR1 SGDLS and CDR2 YYNGEE. Between the trimmed V and J ends, which lost 0 bases and 4 bases, there was a span of 8 bases. The CDR3: CASSVVPGYNEQFF. The CDR3, as DNA: TGTGCCAGCAGCGTAGTCCCGGGGTACAATGAGCAGTTCTTC.

The chain recombines TRBV7-9 with TRBJ2-2; weak D call: TRBD1 (6 bases). Germline CDR1 reads SEHNR; CDR2 reads FQNEAQ (reference sequence). V lost 2 bases to trimming and J lost 2 bases, with 9 bases between them. The CDR3 totals 15 residues. CDR3: CASSLWTANTGELFF. Written as DNA, the CDR3 is TGTGCCAGCAGCTTATGGACAGCAAACACCGGGGAGCTGTTTTTT. Complete variable domain (other parts from reference TRBV7-9 and TRBJ2-2): DTGVSQNPRHKITKRGQNVTFRCDPISEHNRLYWYRQTLGQGPEFLTYFQNEAQLEKSRLLSDRFSAERPKGSFSTLEIQRTEQGDSAMYLCASSLWTANTGELFFGEGSRLTVL.

This chain connects TRBV7-8 to TRBJ1-5; no definite D call. The CDR3 contains 14 residues. Deletions cut 1 base from V and 4 bases from J, with 8 bases between. Germline CDR1 is SGHVS and CDR2 is FQNEAQ. CDR3 region: CASSLGVLNQPQHF. The CDR3 nucleotides read TGTGCCAGCAGCTTAGGCGTACTTAATCAGCCCCAGCATTTT. The full variable domain, in which reference TRBV7-8 and TRBJ1-5 provide the parts outside the CDR3, is GAGVSQSPRYKVAKRGQDVALRCDPISGHVSLFWYQQALGQGPEFLTYFQNEAQLDKSGLPSDRFFAERPEGSVSTLKIQRTQQEDSAVYLCASSLGVLNQPQHFGDGTRLSIL.

This chain connects TRBV5-5 to TRBJ1-4; no clear D gene. The germline gives CDR1 SGHKS, CDR2 YYEKEE (reference sequence). CDR3 length: 16 residues. V lost 0 bases and J 2 bases, leaving 11 bases between the germline ends. CDR3 nucleotide sequence: TGTGCCAGCAGCTTGGAGGTGGGGATGACTAATGAAAAACTGTTTTTT. Its translation: CASSLEVGMTNEKLFF.

This clonotype appeared a few times. The chain links TRBV7-6 to TRBJ2-7; D may correspond to TRBD1 or TRBD2 (5 bases each). CDR3 length equals 14 residues. Germline-derived CDR1 and CDR2 are SGHVS and FNYEAQ. V was clipped by 4 bases and J by 4 bases, with 14 bases between them. The CDR3 loop is CASSSGGGIYEQYF. Here the CDR3 DNA reads TGTGCCAGCAGCTCCGGTGGGGGAATATACGAGCAGTACTTC.

The chain joins TRBV5-4 to TRBJ2-2, with 11 positions matching TRBD2. Germline V gives CDR1 SGHNT, CDR2 YYREEE (reference sequence). The CDR3 runs to 15 residues. V shed 4 bases and J 4 bases; nucleotides not matched to a gene: 3. The CDR3, as DNA: TGTGCCAGCAGCCTCGGGACTAGCGGCACCGGGGAGCTGTTTTTT. Its translation is CASSLGTSGTGELFF.